The T cell receptor (beta chain) described here comes from a study of tumor-infiltrating lymphocytes in primary liver carcinoma. In germline, CDR1 is MNHEY, CDR2 SVGEGT. The CDR3 extends over 12 amino acids. Study results and caveats: Pairs of tumor regions overlapped more than tumor-adjacent and tumor-blood pairs did.

Co-extraction of RNA and DNA was performed on roughly 17-32 mg of unsorted bulk tissue. About this clonotype itself: The antigen is unknown. A junction boundary mismatches the germline segment, possibly from a read error.

Constant-region priming of 500 ng total RNA yielded TCR beta cDNA. Employing slightly modified ARM-PCR, three nested multiplex PCR rounds were run, and these gave rise to the TCR beta libraries. PCR rounds one and two used TRBV1-TRBV30 forward primers with a C-beta reverse primer for approximately 10 cycles each. TCRdb recomputed calls from the multiplex PCR reads with MiXCR, one row per CDR3 protein. This table has about 120,000 distinct CDR3 sequences, roughly 70% appearing once. Sequencing input: tumor-adjacent normal liver tissue. The chain combines TRBV6-2 or TRBV6-3 with TRBJ1-4, with D unclear. The sequence derives from an older woman with primary liver carcinoma and hepatitis B virus infection. CDR3 in DNA: TGTGCCAGCCGTATGGGGAATGAAGAACTGTTTTTT. This gives the protein CASRMGNEELFF.